Shown below are 28 T cell receptor beta chains from a single sample sequenced in a study of T cell repertoires in cytomegalovirus infection. Their specific antigens are unknown. TCRdb re-analysed the reads in MiXCR, keeping a single row per CDR3 protein. Of 550,000 to 700,000 distinct CDR3 sequences listed, 40% are singletons. The sample was cultured PBMCs, taken from culture after CMV antigen stimulation. The receptors derive from a human donor in good health (CMV status not recorded). Some clones in this sample may be carry-over from other donors' samples.

The J gene is TRBJ2-1, the V gene TRBV19, with 9 bases matching TRBD2. Trimming took 3 bases from V and 7 from J; bases not matched to a gene: 7. The germline V gene has CDR1 LNHDA and CDR2 SQIVND (reference sequence). CDR3 length: 15 amino acids. The CDR3 DNA is TGTGCCAGTAGTATTTCTAGCGGGGTATTTAATGAGCAGTTCTTC. Translated: CASSISSGVFNEQFF.

The chain recombines TRBV4-2 with TRBJ1-4; D gene uncertain. The V gene's germline CDR1 is LGHNA and CDR2 YNFKEQ. The V and J ends lost 0 bases and 4 bases respectively, with 9 bases between them. The CDR3 spans 15 residues. CDR3 amino acids: CASSQEWALNEKLFF. The CDR3 region has the DNA TGTGCCAGCAGCCAAGAATGGGCCCTTAATGAAAAACTGTTTTTT.

The chain combines TRBV9 with TRBJ2-4; no clear D gene. This CDR3 contains 14 residues. V lost 3 bases, J lost 6 bases, and 13 bases lay in between. CDR1 SGDLS and CDR2 YYNGEE come from the germline V gene. The chain's CDR3 is CASSGTMLGNIQYF. DNA of the CDR3: TGTGCCAGCAGCGGGACGATGTTGGGAAACATTCAGTACTTC.

V and J are TRBV7-2 and TRBJ2-3, with 9 bases aligning to TRBD2. Germline V gene lookup returns CDR1 SGHTA and CDR2 FQGNSA. This CDR3 comprises 16 residues. Trimming removed 2 bases from V and 5 bases from J; junction bases left unmatched: 8. The DNA of the CDR3 is TGTGCCAGCAGCTTATTCGGCGGGAGGGCAAGAGATACGCAGTATTTT. Amino acid sequence: CASSLFGGRARDTQYF. The whole variable domain, remainder taken from reference TRBV7-2 and TRBJ2-3, is GAGVSQSPSNKVTEKGKDVELRCDPISGHTALYWYRQSLGQGLEFLIYFQGNSAPDKSGLPSDRFSAERTGGSVSTLTIQRTQQEDSAVYLCASSLFGGRARDTQYFGPGTRLTVL.

The rearrangement joins TRBV12-3 or TRBV12-4 to TRBJ1-4, with a possible D match to TRBD1 (5 bases). The V end lost 6 bases, the J end lost 4 bases, and 18 bases lay between the germline ends. The CDR3 totals 16 residues. The CDR3 region has the DNA TGTGCCAGCAGCCTTAGGCGGGGGGAGAGTAATGAAAAACTGTTTTTT. This sequence encodes CASSLRRGESNEKLFF.

This clonotype showed up many times. The chain links TRBV7-2 to TRBJ2-7; D gene uncertain. With 1 base removed from V and 3 bases from J, the gap between germline ends came to 13 bases. Germline values: CDR1 SGHTA, CDR2 FQGNSA. The CDR3 consists of 15 residues. Here the CDR3 reads CASSLGGSVRYEQYF. The DNA of the CDR3 is TGTGCCAGCAGCTTAGGGGGATCTGTCCGCTACGAGCAGTACTTC.

J is TRBJ2-5 and V is TRBV2; D might be TRBD2 (5 bases). Trimming pared 8 bases from V and 6 bases from J, leaving 13 bases between. There are 12 residues in the CDR3. Germline CDR1 SNHLY, CDR2 FYNNEI. In DNA, the CDR3 is TGTGCCAGCGAGCCGGGGTTCAAGACCCAGTACTTC. Translation: CASEPGFKTQYF.

This clonotype was detected a few times. The rearrangement uses TRBV2 and TRBJ2-5, with TRBD2 as a possible D gene (6 bases). The V end was cut by 7 bases, the J end by 0 bases, with 12 bases between. Germline CDR1 is SNHLY and CDR2 is FYNNEI. CDR3 size: 14 residues. The CDR3 DNA sequence: TGTGCCAGCATGGAGCAGCGGGACCAAGAGACCCAGTACTTC. Encoded protein: CASMEQRDQETQYF.

The chain links TRBV6-1 to TRBJ1-3; D unresolved. In germline, CDR1 is MNHNS, CDR2 SASEGT. This CDR3 spans 13 amino acids. V was clipped by 8 bases and J by 8 bases, with 16 bases between them. CDR3 sequence (DNA): TGTGCCAGCTGTAGTGGGATTCTGGACACCATATATTTT. The encoded protein is CASCSGILDTIYF.

This clonotype was seen more than once but under ten times. This sequence joins TRBV4-1 and TRBJ1-3; D might be TRBD1 (5 bases). V lost 1 base, J lost 3 bases, and 16 bases lay in between. The germline V gene has CDR1 MGHRA and CDR2 YSYEKL. CDR3 size: 17 residues. CDR3 in DNA: TGCGCCAGCAGCCAAGGGTCGGCAGGGTCCTATGGAAACACCATATATTTT. As protein: CASSQGSAGSYGNTIYF.

Only a few counts were recorded for this clonotype. The J gene is TRBJ2-7, the V gene TRBV11-2; maybe TRBD1 (7 bases). Germline V CDR1 and CDR2: SGHAT, FQNNGV. The CDR3 length is 13 residues. The V end lost 5 bases, the J end lost 6 bases, and 14 bases lay between the germline ends. The CDR3, as DNA: TGTGCCAGCAGCCGACAGGGAGGACCCGAGCAGTACTTC. Translation: CASSRQGGPEQYF.

This clonotype was counted only a few times. This chain joins TRBV7-8 and TRBJ2-5; D is tentatively TRBD1 or TRBD2 (5 bases each). V lost 6 bases and J lost 13, with 21 bases in between. The CDR3 consists of 13 residues. From germline, CDR1 is SGHVS and CDR2 FQNEAQ. CDR3 sequence reads: CASSYTPGPLLYF. CDR3 DNA: TGTGCCAGCAGTTATACACCGGGACCTCTTTTGTACTTC. Filled out from reference TRBV7-8 and TRBJ2-5, the complete variable domain reads GAGVSQSPRYKVAKRGQDVALRCDPISGHVSLFWYQQALGQGPEFLTYFQNEAQLDKSGLPSDRFFAERPEGSVSTLKIQRTQQEDSAVYLCASSYTPGPLLYFGPGTRLLVL.

The chain is built from TRBV7-1 and TRBJ2-3; TRBD2 agrees at 7 bases. TRBV7-1 is known as an ORF, though its function is uncertain. The CDR3 spans 18 residues. V was clipped by 8 bases and J by 6 bases; unmatched bases: 23. The CDR3 DNA sequence: TGTGCCAGCCCACCCAGAGGACTAGAAGAGGGCACAGGCGATACGCAGTATTTT. Translating it yields CASPPRGLEEGTGDTQYF.

Only a few counts were recorded for this clonotype. CDR3 sequence (DNA): TGTGCCAGCTCAGACAATGAGCAGTTCTTC. It is translated as CASSDNEQFF. The chain couples TRBV6-6 to TRBJ2-1; D not certain. The V and J ends lost 8 bases and 5 bases respectively, with 4 bases between them. This CDR3 spans 10 amino acids. Germline loops: CDR1 MNHNY, CDR2 SVGAGI (reference sequence).

The rearrangement joins TRBV11-2 to TRBJ2-5, with TRBD2 matching 12 bases. CDR3 length: 15 amino acids. V was clipped by 8 bases and J by 4 bases; unmatched bases: 8. The germline gives CDR1 SGHAT, CDR2 FQNNGV. The chain's CDR3 is CASSSGLAGRETQYF. CDR3 in DNA: TGTGCCAGCTCCTCCGGACTAGCGGGAAGAGAGACCCAGTACTTC. The full variable domain, with the rest looked up from reference TRBV11-2 and TRBJ2-5, is EAGVAQSPRYKIIEKRQSVAFWCNPISGHATLYWYQQILGQGPKLLIQFQNNGVVDDSQLPKDRFSAERLKGVDSTLKIQPAKLEDSAVYLCASSSGLAGRETQYFGPGTRLLVL.

This clonotype was observed a few times. This chain uses TRBV12-3 or TRBV12-4 with TRBJ2-7; D might be TRBD2 (5 bases). The length of the CDR3 is 15 residues. V lost 5 bases and J 3 bases, leaving 17 bases between the germline ends. The CDR3 coding sequence is TGTGCCAGCAGTGCCGGGGTCTCAAACTACTACGAGCAGTACTTC. It yields the protein CASSAGVSNYYEQYF.

This chain connects TRBV6-1 to TRBJ2-7; 11 nucleotides match TRBD2. This CDR3 is 14 amino acids long. With V trimmed by 6 bases and J by 2 bases, 3 bases remained unmatched. From germline, CDR1 is MNHNS and CDR2 SASEGT. CDR3 nucleotides: TGTGCCAGCAGGATAGCGGGGGGGGCCTACGAGCAGTACTTC. Translation: CASRIAGGAYEQYF.

The V gene is TRBV20-1, the J gene TRBJ2-3; 7 bases agree with TRBD1. Trimming at V came to 3 bases and at J to 2 bases, leaving 8 bases not matched to a gene. CDR1 and CDR2 from the germline V gene are DFQATT and SNEGSKA (reference sequence). The length of the CDR3 is 15 residues. As DNA, the CDR3 is TGCAGTGCTAGGCTGGACAGGTCCTACACAGATACGCAGTATTTT. This encodes CSARLDRSYTDTQYF.

The chain combines TRBV10-3 with TRBJ2-3, with D perhaps TRBD1 (5 bases). CDR1 and CDR2 from the germline V gene are ENHRY and SYGVKD. Deletions cut 7 bases from V and 0 bases from J, with 11 bases between. This CDR3 contains 14 residues. For the CDR3, the DNA is TGTGCCATCATGCAGGGCCTTAGCACAGATACGCAGTATTTT. It is translated as CAIMQGLSTDTQYF.

This clonotype has ten or more counts. The chain has TRBV12-3 or TRBV12-4 and TRBJ2-1; 13 nucleotides match TRBD2. V was pared by 3 bases and J by 7 bases, with 3 bases of the junction left unmatched. The CDR3 is made up of 15 amino acids. This CDR3 reads CASSFRLAGGNEQFF. CDR3 in DNA: TGTGCCAGCAGTTTTAGACTAGCGGGAGGTAATGAGCAGTTCTTC.

The chain is built from TRBV4-3 and TRBJ1-3; D is uncertain. The CDR3 sequence is 13 residues long. Germline CDR1 and CDR2: LGHNA and YSLEER. V dropped 0 bases and J dropped 4 bases, with 4 bases sitting between them. CDR3 bases: TGCGCCAGCAGCCAAGATACGGGAAACACCATATATTTT. Its translation: CASSQDTGNTIYF.

The chain couples TRBV7-4 to TRBJ2-2; D gene unclear. V lost 3 bases and J lost 7, with 0 bases in between. The CDR3 is 10 amino acids. Germline values: CDR1 SGHVT, CDR2 SQSDAQ. The DNA of the CDR3 is TGTGCCAGCAGCTTCGGGGAGCTGTTTTTT. This codes for CASSFGELFF.

This clonotype occurred a few times. The J gene is TRBJ2-7, the V gene TRBV7-2; D not certain. Deletions cut 3 bases from V and 3 bases from J, with 9 bases between. Germline loops: CDR1 SGHTA, CDR2 FQGNSA. The CDR3 covers 13 residues. The CDR3 spells CASSFLWGYEQYF. The CDR3 nucleotides are TGTGCCAGCAGCTTCTTGTGGGGCTACGAGCAGTACTTC.

The chain uses TRBV7-6 and TRBJ1-2, with TRBD1 matching over 11 bases. There are 16 residues in the CDR3. Germline CDR1 and CDR2: SGHVS and FNYEAQ. After removal of 5 bases from V and 4 bases from J, the junction contained 9 bases not matched to a gene. In DNA, the CDR3 is TGTGCCAGCAGCCCCCACTCCGGGACAGGGGGCTATGGCTACACCTTC. This codes for CASSPHSGTGGYGYTF.

This clonotype has a single count. This chain links TRBV5-1 with TRBJ2-2; 7 nucleotides align to TRBD1. The CDR3 has 15 amino acids. CDR1 SGHRS and CDR2 YFSETQ come from the germline V gene. The junction had 6 bases not matched to a gene; V was cut back by 4 bases and J by 3 bases. CDR3 loop: CASSVDRIYTGELFF. In DNA, the CDR3 is TGCGCCAGCAGCGTGGACAGGATCTACACCGGGGAGCTGTTTTTT.

The J gene is TRBJ1-1, the V gene TRBV4-1; D is undetermined. The V end was cut by 4 bases, the J end by 8 bases, with 17 bases between. Looked up from germline, CDR1 is MGHRA and CDR2 is YSYEKL. The CDR3 consists of 14 residues. The CDR3 loop is CASSRTPLGREAFF. CDR3 nucleotide sequence: TGCGCCAGCAGCCGAACCCCACTTGGGAGGGAAGCTTTCTTT.

This clonotype has only one observation. This chain links TRBV5-6 with TRBJ2-7; 7 bases match TRBD1. The length of the CDR3 is 13 residues. Germline assignment: CDR1 SGHDT and CDR2 YYEEEE. J was trimmed by 9 bases and V by 2 bases; bases with no gene match: 8. The CDR3 loop reads CASSFRGLKVQYF. The CDR3 DNA sequence: TGTGCCAGCAGCTTTAGGGGGCTGAAGGTGCAGTACTTC.

The rearrangement uses TRBV28 and TRBJ2-2, with a possible D match to TRBD2 (5 bases). The germline V and J ends were trimmed by 3 bases and 1 base, with 9 bases remaining between them. Germline V gives CDR1 MDHEN, CDR2 SYDVKM. The CDR3 covers 15 residues. CDR3 bases: TGTGCCAGCAGTTTCGGGGTGTGGAACACCGGGGAGCTGTTTTTT. Translating it yields CASSFGVWNTGELFF.